This entry describes one T cell receptor beta chain. What it binds is unknown. The CDR3 has 14 amino acids. Germline CDR1 is LNHDA and CDR2 is SQIVND (reference sequence). The germline V and J ends were trimmed by 1 base and 7 bases, with 8 bases remaining between them. This sample was taken from a study of cytomegalovirus exposure and HLA in healthy donors. Study results and caveats: Most of the TCR beta V segments (in an earlier analysis) were productive either about 87% or about 30% of the time. CMV antigen specificity of a few CMV-associated chains was confirmed in vitro.

It was with 60 Vbeta and 13 Jbeta primers that the PCR ran. The authors' processing: In a later analysis, approximately 73 million unique TCR beta chains included roughly 11 million shared by two or more donors. Assay: immunoSEQ multiplex PCR; the TCRdb copy retains only in-frame clones and omits some. V and J calls and clone size are as listed in that table; D and trimming were resolved from the DNA. The sample lists roughly 190,000 clones, 75% to 90% occurring once. This chain joins TRBV19 and TRBJ1-6; perhaps TRBD1 as D (6 bases). Sequenced sample: PBMCs. The sequence came from a middle-aged man in good health and CMV-seropositive. The CDR3 protein is CASSIGQGNSPLHF. The CDR3 bases are TGTGCCAGTAGTATAGGGCAGGGGAATTCACCCCTCCACTTT.